This T cell receptor beta chain was captured in a study of cytomegalovirus exposure and HLA in healthy donors. With respect to this clone: Antigen unknown.

60 Vbeta and 13 Jbeta primers were used in PCR. The authors' processing: Counted up in a later analysis, unique TCR beta chains came to about 83 million, with some 11 million shared. Sequenced by immunoSEQ multiplex PCR; TCRdb stores in-frame clones only, minus some. V, J and clone size were drawn from that table, and D and trimming were deduced from the DNA. This table holds under 150,000 clones, around 78% found once. Regarding the study as a whole: In a later analysis, TCR association rates varied by HLA locus: DRB1 most, HLA-C fewest. An analysis was carried out at a later point. It showed that HLA-associated TCR beta chains were more clonally expanded than equally common non-associated chains. HLA alleles were associated with 15,000 to 20,000 TCR beta sequences in a later analysis at 0.05 false discovery rate.

The sample consisted of PBMCs. The clonotype originates from a woman in her forties or fifties in good health and CMV-seronegative.

The CDR3 DNA reads as TGCAGCGTTGAAGGGTTGGGTCTTAGCGGAACTAGCACAGATACGCAGTATTTT. Translated: CSVEGLGLSGTSTDTQYF. The V call is TRBV29-1, the J call TRBJ2-3; TRBD2 might be the D (6 bases). The V gene lost 1 base and the J gene lost 0 bases, with 20 bases spanning the gap. Per germline, CDR1 SQVTM and CDR2 ANQGSEA. The CDR3 spans 18 residues.